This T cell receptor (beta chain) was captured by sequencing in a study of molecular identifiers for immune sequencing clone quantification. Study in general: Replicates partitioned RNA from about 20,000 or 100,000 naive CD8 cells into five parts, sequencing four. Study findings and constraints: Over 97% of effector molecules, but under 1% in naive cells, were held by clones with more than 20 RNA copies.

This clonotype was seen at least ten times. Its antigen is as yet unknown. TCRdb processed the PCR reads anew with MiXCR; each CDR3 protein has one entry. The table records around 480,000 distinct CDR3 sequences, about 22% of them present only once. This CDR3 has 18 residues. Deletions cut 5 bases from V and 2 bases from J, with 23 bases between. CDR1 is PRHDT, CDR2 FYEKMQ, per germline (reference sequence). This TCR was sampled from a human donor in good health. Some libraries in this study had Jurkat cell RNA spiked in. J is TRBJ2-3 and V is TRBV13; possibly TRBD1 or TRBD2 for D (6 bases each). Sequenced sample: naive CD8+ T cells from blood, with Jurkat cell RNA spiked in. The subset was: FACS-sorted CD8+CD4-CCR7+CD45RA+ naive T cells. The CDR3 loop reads CASSPGLTLLGHTDTQYF. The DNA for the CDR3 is TGTGCCAGCAGCCCCGGACTAACACTCCTGGGACACACAGATACGCAGTATTTT.